This TCR beta chain was identified during a study of long-term antiretroviral therapy in people with HIV (dated by TCRdb to between 2021 and 2024). Study-level background: Collection of the earliest samples took place about a decade ahead of the 2015 WHO recommendation for immediate ART, at a time when ART was typically delayed until CD4 counts fell. Test extractions of a monoclonal T-cell line alongside some 35 polyclonal samples showed no cross-contamination during QIAcube processing. Among the 30 or so participants with HIV, more than ten were female. The cohort contributed 150 to 200 cryopreserved PBMC samples from 30 adults with confirmed HIV infection, collected serially over a mean of approximately 6 years (range 1-12). A retrospective serial study tested whether changes in peripheral blood TRB repertoire composition and diversity were associated with ART initiation and durable HIV suppression. Results the study describes overall, beyond this receptor: At every time point, the repertoire was dominated by expanded TRB clones first identified before ART initiation, although this dominance fluctuated and, in many PLHIV, declined after ART. The samples were dated from about 2004 to 2017, and the ART regimens that were used may be less effective than current ART regimens. Because cell numbers in pre-ART samples were limited, unsorted PBMC were profiled instead of sorted CD4+ and CD8+ T cells. Inferences about post-ART repertoire changes are limited because no data were available on ART adherence, viral resistance or therapy changes. CDR3 length ranges in HIV repertoires were narrower than in controls, and network structure suggested an antigen-experienced repertoire with only a slight naive shift after ART. Starting ART was linked to a significant rise in TRB diversity, yet even after long-term ART the diversity remained significantly lower than in transplant donor controls. Because PBMC availability was limited, only the TCR beta chain was sequenced, with no alpha chain pairing.

This clone was observed a single time. Its antigen remains unidentified. No base qualities exist here, and no much larger clone lies one base off it. V was cut back by 10 bases and J by 0 bases, leaving a gap of 16 bases between them. Based on the germline V gene, the CDR1 and CDR2 sequences are SNHLY and FYNNEI. Its CDR3 holds 16 amino acids, cysteine through phenylalanine. The only DNA kept is the CDR3, 48 bases in frame from the first base. The immunoSEQ hsTCRB v3.0 assay was used at survey level resolution for TRB variable region sequencing. TRB sequencing targeted a depth of about 40,000-55,000 T-cell genomes per sample. TRB libraries were pooled and sequenced on an Illumina MiSeq using a v3 150-cycle kit. The authors' analysis ran thus. Repertoire analysis was performed in R inside a reproducible Nextflow workflow that covered QC, data transformation and analysis. LymphoSeq2, an R package for exploring AIRR-Seq data, was used to implement custom analyses. Several samples yielding fewer than 5000 total TRB sequences were excluded, leaving about 190 analyzed HIV repertoires. Among the roughly 180 retained HIV repertoires, 55 to 60 were collected before ART initiation and roughly 130 after ART initiation. Each repertoire was downsampled to 5000 TRB nucleotide sequences, and summary statistics were averaged across 100 downsampling iterations. Only TRB sequences with CDR3 regions of at least seven amino acids were retained for analysis. Diversity was assessed using a clonality score derived from Shannon entropy and using the Gini coefficient. In the repertoire networks, any two of the top 5000 CDR3 amino acid sequences were connected whenever the two sequences differed by an edit distance of one. Antigen specificity groups and MHC restriction were predicted for TRB CDR3 amino acid sequences with GLIPH2. CDR3 amino acid sequences were matched against VDJdb and McPAS-TCR to flag known CMV, EBV, HIV or tissue antigen associations. Pre-ART, post-ART and control groups were compared with Wilcoxon signed-rank tests and Holm-Bonferroni correction. Imported from immuneACCESS, the table was reduced by TCRdb to in-frame sequences with V and J called. These copies leave out some clones; in studies compared against another copy, an unresolved V gene accounts for under half, and the cause of the remainder is not known. The V and J calls and clone size were taken over from that table, and D and trimming were inferred from the DNA. This sample is represented by 30,000 or so clones; around 87% of them were singletons. The top ten clonotypes cover around 4% of the sample.

Inclusion was restricted to participants for whom at least one PBMC sample before ART initiation and at least two post-ART samples were available. Treatment was received in the United States of America by all participants with HIV. Before DNA extraction, cryopreserved samples of roughly 0.9-11 million PBMC were thawed and then washed. At the time of the earliest PBMC sample, participants with HIV were aged between roughly 23 and 60 years. Each participant contributed PBMC samples from 1-4 timepoints before ART initiation and 2-8 timepoints after ART initiation, with a median of 7 samples. For every participant, serial HIV viral load, CD4+ T-cell count, ART history and demographic data were obtained. Using a Qiagen kit on a QIAcube, genomic DNA was extracted from unsorted PBMC, with samples processed in batches of 12.

The TCR comes from a woman between 18 and 30 years old with HIV. The receptor chain draws on TRBV2 and TRBJ1-6; no D gene can be assigned with confidence. The sample was unsorted PBMCs, taken 0.5 years after starting antiretroviral therapy. In nucleotides, the sequence is TGTGCCACCGGTGAGCGCCTAAGCTCCTATAATTCACCCCTCCACTTT. This codes for CATGERLSSYNSPLHF.